This TCR beta chain emerged from a study of cytomegalovirus exposure and HLA in healthy donors. The germline CDR1 and CDR2 sequences are SGHRS and YFSETQ. V was shortened by 6 bases and J by 1 base, with 15 bases between the two germline ends. This CDR3 is 15 amino acids long. PCR primers comprised 60 Vbeta and 13 Jbeta primers. Profiled with immunoSEQ multiplex PCR; TCRdb holds only in-frame clones, not every one. This sample has around 100,000 clones, with just under 80% found just once. On this clone: What it recognizes is unknown.

Study-level findings and limits: Cytomegalovirus status was reportedly diagnosed by the classifier with high specificity and sensitivity. A further, later analysis showed that HLA-associated TCR beta chains (compared with equally common others) were more clonally expanded. Among the most significant clusters, several appeared linked to common viral pathogens in a later analysis. In vitro testing confirmed a few CMV-associated chains as specific for CMV antigens.

The specimen sequenced was PBMCs. The V and J genes are TRBV5-1 and TRBJ2-3, with a possible D match to TRBD2 (5 bases). The clonotype was recovered from a male donor in good health and CMV-seropositive. The CDR3 reads CASKPQAAGTDTQYF. CDR3 nucleotides: TGCGCCAGCAAACCCCAAGCAGCGGGCACAGATACGCAGTATTTT.